A single T cell receptor (beta chain) is shown here with its context. These data belong to a study of control samples from healthy donors and cancer patients. Germline values: CDR1 SNHLY, CDR2 FYNNEI. V lost 7 bases and J 9 bases, leaving 16 bases between the germline ends. The CDR3 totals 13 residues. Repertoires were generated with immunoSEQ multiplex PCR, while TCRdb's copy carries only in-frame clones and drops some. The table shows about 84,000 clones, with about nine tenths occurring only once. This clonotype originated in a man in his fifties in good health. The sample taken for sequencing was blood. The chain is built from TRBV2 and TRBJ2-4, with D possibly called TRBD1 or TRBD2 (5 bases each). The CDR3: CASTGASQGIQYF. DNA of the CDR3: TGTGCCAGCACCGGGGCTAGTCAAGGCATTCAGTACTTC.